Below, one TCR beta chain is given with its context. These data originate in a study of blood T cell repertoires in COVID-19. Cohort 3 donors were reported recovered after two negative PCRs, clearance, or symptom resolution. Germline trimming cut 1 base from V and 1 base from J; bases unmatched to any gene: 10. The germline gives CDR1 MGHRA, CDR2 YSYEKL. The CDR3 consists of 18 residues. Libraries were prepared by immunoSEQ multiplex PCR; TCRdb keeps only in-frame clonotypes and omits some of them. The data show about 280,000 clones, over 75% seen once. This sequence was found in a woman under 40 who had recovered from COVID-19. The chain combines TRBV4-1 with TRBJ1-1; 9 bases fit TRBD1. The sample comprised PBMCs or T cells enriched from blood (not recorded which). In DNA form, the CDR3 reads TGCGCCAGCAGCCAAGGGGGACAGGGAGGAAGTCCGAACACTGAAGCTTTCTTT. Its protein is CASSQGGQGGSPNTEAFF.